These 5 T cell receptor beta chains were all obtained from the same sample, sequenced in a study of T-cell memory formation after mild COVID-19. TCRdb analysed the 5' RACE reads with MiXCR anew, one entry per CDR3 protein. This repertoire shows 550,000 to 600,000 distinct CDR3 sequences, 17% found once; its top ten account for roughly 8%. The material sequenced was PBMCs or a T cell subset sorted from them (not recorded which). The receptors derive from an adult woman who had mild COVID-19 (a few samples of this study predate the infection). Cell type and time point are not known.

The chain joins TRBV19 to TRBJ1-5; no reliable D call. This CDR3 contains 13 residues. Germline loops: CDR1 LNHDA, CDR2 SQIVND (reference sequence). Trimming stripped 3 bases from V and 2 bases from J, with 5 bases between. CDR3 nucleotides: TGTGCCAGTAGTATGAGTGGCAATCAGCCCCAGCATTTT. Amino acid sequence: CASSMSGNQPQHF.

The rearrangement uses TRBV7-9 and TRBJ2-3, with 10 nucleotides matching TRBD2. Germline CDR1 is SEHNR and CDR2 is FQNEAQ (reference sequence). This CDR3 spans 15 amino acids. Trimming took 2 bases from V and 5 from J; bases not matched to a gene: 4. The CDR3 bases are TGTGCCAGCAGCTTACTAGCGGGAGCGATAGATACGCAGTATTTT. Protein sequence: CASSLLAGAIDTQYF.

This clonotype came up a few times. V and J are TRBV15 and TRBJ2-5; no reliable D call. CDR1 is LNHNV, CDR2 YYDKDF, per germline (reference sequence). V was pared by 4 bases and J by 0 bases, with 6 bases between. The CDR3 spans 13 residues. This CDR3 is CATSTRNQETQYF. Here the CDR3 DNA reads TGTGCCACCAGCACCCGTAACCAAGAGACCCAGTACTTC.

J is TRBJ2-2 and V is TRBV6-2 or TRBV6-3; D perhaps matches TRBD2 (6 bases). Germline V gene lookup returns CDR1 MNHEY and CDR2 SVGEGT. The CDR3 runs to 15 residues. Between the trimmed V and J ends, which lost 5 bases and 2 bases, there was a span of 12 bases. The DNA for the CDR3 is TGTGCCAGCAGTCCCCTAGCGCCTAACACCGGGGAGCTGTTTTTT. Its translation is CASSPLAPNTGELFF.

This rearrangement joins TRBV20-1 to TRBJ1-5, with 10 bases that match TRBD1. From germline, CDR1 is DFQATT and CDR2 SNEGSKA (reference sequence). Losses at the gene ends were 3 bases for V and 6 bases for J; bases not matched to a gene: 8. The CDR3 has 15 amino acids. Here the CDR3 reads CSASLPGQGLQPQHF. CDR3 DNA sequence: TGCAGTGCTAGCCTCCCGGGACAGGGGCTTCAGCCCCAGCATTTT.